The entry below describes one T cell receptor (beta chain). As originally analysed: Scientists estimated how many nucleated cells there were by amplifying reference gene primers. The table came from immunoSEQ multiplex PCR; TCRdb's copy has only in-frame clones and leaves some out. V, J and clone size reflect that table, while D and trimming were determined from the DNA. The sample comprises around 260,000 clones, around 85% of which are singletons, and 3.5% to 5.5% rests with the top ten. Ages ranged from about 18 to 89 years, with residence in 24 US areas. The CDR3 has 17 residues. V was pared by 4 bases and J by 0 bases, with 12 bases of the junction left unmatched. CDR1 and CDR2 (germline): GTSNPN, SVGIG (reference sequence). These data originate in a study of blood T cell repertoires in COVID-19. Whole-study context: From the United States, Italy and Spain came samples of acute and convalescent COVID-19. The cDNA or gDNA used as material had been derived from T cells, B-cell-depleted T cells, or PBMCs.

The chain couples TRBV30 to TRBJ2-3, with 8 bases identical to TRBD2. This receptor was identified in a woman aged 25 to 45 who had recovered from COVID-19. Material for sequencing was PBMCs or T cells enriched from blood (not recorded which). The CDR3 is CAWNPGVKRGSTDTQYF. For the CDR3, the DNA is TGTGCCTGGAACCCAGGGGTTAAGCGGGGGAGCACAGATACGCAGTATTTT.